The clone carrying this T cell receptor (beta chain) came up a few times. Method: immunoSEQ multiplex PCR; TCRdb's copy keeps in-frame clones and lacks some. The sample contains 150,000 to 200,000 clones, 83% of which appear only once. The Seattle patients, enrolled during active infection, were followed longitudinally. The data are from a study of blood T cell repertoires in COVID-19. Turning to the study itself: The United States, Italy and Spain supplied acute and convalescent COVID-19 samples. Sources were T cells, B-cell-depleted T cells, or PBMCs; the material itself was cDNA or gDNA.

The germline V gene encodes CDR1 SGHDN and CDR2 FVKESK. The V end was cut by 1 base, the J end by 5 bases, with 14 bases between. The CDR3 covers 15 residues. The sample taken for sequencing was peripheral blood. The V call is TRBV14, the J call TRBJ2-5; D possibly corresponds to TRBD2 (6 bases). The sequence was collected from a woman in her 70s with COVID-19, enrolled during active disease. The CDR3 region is CASSQVFGSYETQYF. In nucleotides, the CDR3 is TGTGCCAGCAGCCAAGTGTTCGGGAGCTATGAGACCCAGTACTTC.